This T cell receptor beta chain derives from a study of identical twins. This clonotype was detected only a few times. Its antigen is unidentified. The CDR3 runs 13 residues. The V gene's germline CDR1 is DFQATT and CDR2 SNEGSKA (reference sequence). Trimming pared 0 bases from V and 7 bases from J, leaving 10 bases between. A universal primer site arose from template switching, and cDNA bore unique molecular identifiers. Using its own MiXCR run on the 5' RACE reads, TCRdb lists one record per CDR3 protein. The sample contains 1.5 million or so distinct CDR3 sequences, about 30% of which appear only once. Whole-study results and caveats: Less excess twin sharing appeared in beta out-of-frame sequences. Rather than following the same donors, the conclusions depended on cross-sectional statistical analysis. The more abundant beta clonotypes in cord blood had fewer insertions, and memory repertoires did not show this.

This clonotype was obtained from a newborn girl in good health. The sample consisted of cord blood. The V call is TRBV20-1, the J call TRBJ2-1; D assignment may be TRBD1 or TRBD2 (5 bases each). Here the CDR3 reads CSAREVGENEQFF. DNA of the CDR3: TGCAGTGCTAGAGAGGTGGGGGAGAATGAGCAGTTCTTC.